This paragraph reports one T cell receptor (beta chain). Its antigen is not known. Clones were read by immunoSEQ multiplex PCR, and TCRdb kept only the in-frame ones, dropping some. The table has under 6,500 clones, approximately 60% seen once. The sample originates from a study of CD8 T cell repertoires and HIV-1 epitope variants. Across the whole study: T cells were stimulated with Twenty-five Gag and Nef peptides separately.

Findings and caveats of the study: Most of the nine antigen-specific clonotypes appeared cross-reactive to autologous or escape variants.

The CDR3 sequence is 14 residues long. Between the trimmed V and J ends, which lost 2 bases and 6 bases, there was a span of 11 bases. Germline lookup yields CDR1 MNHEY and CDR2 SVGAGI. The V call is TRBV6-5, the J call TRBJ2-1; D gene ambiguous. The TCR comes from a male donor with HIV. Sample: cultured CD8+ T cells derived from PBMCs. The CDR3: CASSYLGRSNEQFF. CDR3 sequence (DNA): TGTGCCAGCAGTTACCTTGGGCGGTCCAATGAGCAGTTCTTC.